This is a list of T cell receptor beta chains from one sample in a study of blood T cell repertoires in COVID-19. The data were produced by immunoSEQ multiplex PCR, yet TCRdb's version contains in-frame clones alone and is incomplete. This table holds about 140,000 clones, 84% found once. The sample consisted of peripheral blood. All receptors come from a man aged 60-69 years with active or convalescent COVID-19. CDR3s include the opening cysteine and the closing phenylalanine or tryptophan. The D gene is left open where the match is weak. The listing skips clone size in some rows; elsewhere it reads once, few, many or a size class.

>TRBJ2-7|.|.|TRBV10-3
CAISQVGEQYF
TGTGCCATCAGTCAGGTGGGCGAGCAGTACTTC
>TRBJ2-2|TRBD1|.|TRBV11-2
CASSWGTVNTGELFF
TGTGCCAGCAGCTGGGGGACAGTGAACACCGGGGAGCTGTTTTTT
>TRBJ2-7|.|.|TRBV3-1/TRBV3-2
CASSYGQPYEQYF
TGTGCCAGCAGCTACGGACAGCCCTACGAGCAGTACTTC
>TRBJ1-1|.|.|TRBV4-3
CASSQAPDMNTEAFF
TGCGCCAGCAGCCAAGCTCCGGACATGAACACTGAAGCTTTCTTT
>TRBJ1-1|.|once|TRBV7-8
CASSATSYLNTEAFF
TGTGCCAGCAGCGCGACATCCTATCTGAACACTGAAGCTTTCTTT
>TRBJ2-5|TRBD2|once|TRBV7-2
CASSLSGSLQETQYF
TGTGCCAGCAGCTTAAGCGGGAGTTTACAAGAGACCCAGTACTTC
>TRBJ1-2|.|.|TRBV11-2
CASTPKRREAGYTF
TGTGCCAGCACTCCCAAAAGGAGGGAAGCTGGCTACACCTTC
>TRBJ2-2|.|.|TRBV2
CASSETGTHTGELFF
TGTGCCAGCAGTGAAACCGGGACTCACACCGGGGAGCTGTTTTTT
>TRBJ1-2|TRBD1|.|TRBV7-8
CASSLGTGGDDGYTF
TGTGCCAGCAGCTTAGGGACAGGGGGCGACGATGGCTACACCTTC
>TRBJ2-3|.|.|TRBV13
CASSYYPQGGGNTQYF
TGTGCCAGCAGCTACTACCCCCAGGGCGGCGGAAATACGCAGTATTTT
>TRBJ1-2|.|few|TRBV15
CATSRAGTPVSSYGYTF
TGTGCCACCAGCAGAGCTGGGACACCCGTCAGCTCCTATGGCTACACCTTC
>TRBJ2-1|TRBD2|.|TRBV7-2
CASSSQQGLAGGGEQFF
TGTGCCAGCAGCTCGCAACAGGGACTAGCGGGAGGGGGAGAGCAGTTCTTC
>TRBJ2-3|TRBD2|.|TRBV5-1
CASSLSRDYTDTQYF
TGCGCCAGCAGCTTGTCCCGGGACTACACAGATACGCAGTATTTT
>TRBJ1-6|TRBD1|.|TRBV6-6
CASTKKQQGRNSPLHF
TGTGCCAGCACCAAAAAACAACAGGGGCGGAATTCACCCCTCCACTTT
>TRBJ1-5|TRBD1|.|TRBV24-1
CATSDLRGQFGEQPQHF
TGTGCCACCAGTGATCTCAGGGGACAGTTTGGAGAACAGCCCCAGCATTTT
>TRBJ2-7|TRBD1|.|TRBV18
CASSPINRGSYEQYF
TGTGCCAGCTCACCCATCAACAGGGGCTCCTACGAGCAGTACTTC
>TRBJ1-4|TRBD1|once|TRBV11-2
CASSSRPGQGNEKLFF
TGTGCCAGCAGCTCCCGGCCGGGACAGGGTAATGAAAAACTGTTTTTT
>TRBJ1-2|TRBD1|.|TRBV27
CASSKDRGLWGYTF
TGTGCCAGCAGCAAGGACAGGGGGCTTTGGGGCTACACCTTC
>TRBJ1-1|TRBD1|.|TRBV19
CASSFWTGGVGTEAFF
TGTGCCAGTAGTTTCTGGACAGGGGGCGTCGGCACTGAAGCTTTCTTT
>TRBJ2-3|.|.|TRBV19
CASNSNLGEALTSDTQYF
TGTGCCAGTAACTCAAATCTGGGGGAGGCCCTTACTTCAGATACGCAGTATTTT
>TRBJ2-3|TRBD1|.|TRBV24-1
CATSDPLGQEATDTQYF
TGTGCCACCAGTGACCCCCTCGGACAGGAGGCCACAGATACGCAGTATTTT
>TRBJ2-2|.|few|TRBV27
CASSLSAGGGELFF
TGTGCCAGCAGTTTATCAGCAGGTGGCGGGGAGCTGTTTTTT
>TRBJ2-1|TRBD2|.|TRBV5-1
CASGRLAGAYNEQFF
TGCGCCAGCGGGCGATTAGCGGGGGCCTACAATGAGCAGTTCTTC
>TRBJ1-4|TRBD1|.|TRBV19
CASINRGQGNEKLFF
TGTGCCAGTATTAACCGCGGACAGGGAAATGAAAAACTGTTTTTT
>TRBJ1-1|.|.|TRBV29-1
CSVRPGGNTEAFF
TGCAGCGTGCGGCCTGGAGGGAACACTGAAGCTTTCTTT
>TRBJ1-1|TRBD1|.|TRBV3-1/TRBV3-2
CASSQYGQGEGTEAFF
TGTGCCAGCAGCCAATATGGACAGGGAGAGGGGACTGAAGCTTTCTTT
>TRBJ1-4|.|.|TRBV19
CASSMTRRREKLFF
TGTGCCAGTAGTATGACCCGCAGGCGTGAAAAACTGTTTTTT
>TRBJ2-1|TRBD2|.|TRBV27
CASSYLPTGRGNEQFF
TGTGCCAGCAGTTATCTCCCAACGGGGCGGGGGAATGAGCAGTTCTTC
>TRBJ1-1|.|.|TRBV2
CASSDEGVHTEAFF
TGTGCCAGCAGTGATGAGGGGGTTCACACTGAAGCTTTCTTT
>TRBJ2-3|.|.|TRBV7-9
CASTPPVSIEGAGTDTQYF
TGTGCCAGCACCCCCCCCGTTAGCATTGAAGGGGCTGGAACAGATACGCAGTATTTT
>TRBJ1-2|.|.|TRBV5-1
CASSLERRGYTF
TGCGCCAGCAGCTTGGAGCGGCGTGGCTACACCTTC
>TRBJ2-1|TRBD2|.|TRBV6-5
CASSYGLAGGDEQFF
TGTGCCAGCAGTTACGGGCTAGCGGGAGGGGATGAGCAGTTCTTC
>TRBJ1-2|.|.|TRBV20-1
CSASTGDGYTF
TGCAGTGCTAGTACCGGGGATGGCTACACCTTC
>TRBJ2-3|.|.|TRBV7-2
CASSHLGPAGTDTQYF
TGTGCCAGCAGCCACCTGGGGCCAGCGGGTACAGATACGCAGTATTTT
>TRBJ2-2|.|few|TRBV5-5
CASRYQTTNTGELFF
TGTGCCAGCCGCTACCAGACTACGAACACCGGGGAGCTGTTTTTT
>TRBJ2-1|TRBD2|.|TRBV7-8
CASSLVGGRWNEQFF
TGTGCCAGCAGCTTAGTGGGCGGGAGGTGGAATGAGCAGTTCTTC
>TRBJ1-1|.|few|TRBV10-3
CAISLGITGIRTEAFF
TGTGCCATCAGCCTCGGAATTACAGGGATCAGGACTGAAGCTTTCTTT
>TRBJ1-5|TRBD1|.|TRBV19
CASTTDRGSNQPQHF
TGTGCCAGTACCACGGACAGGGGGAGCAATCAGCCCCAGCATTTT
>TRBJ1-2|.|.|TRBV6-2/TRBV6-3
CASSTLVGAKSNYGYTF
TGTGCCAGCAGTACATTAGTGGGGGCGAAATCTAACTATGGCTACACCTTC
>TRBJ1-5|TRBD1|.|TRBV18
CASSPTGGNQPQHF
TGTGCCAGCTCACCGACAGGGGGCAATCAGCCCCAGCATTTT
>TRBJ1-4|TRBD1|.|TRBV11-2
CASSLNTGGSNEKLFF
TGTGCCAGCAGCTTGAATACAGGGGGGAGTAATGAAAAACTGTTTTTT
>TRBJ1-2|TRBD1|.|TRBV7-8
CASSPQGQAGGYTF
TGTGCCAGCAGCCCGCAGGGACAGGCAGGAGGCTACACCTTC